The entry below gives a single T cell receptor beta chain sequence along with its context. Its antigen is unknown. Trimming pared 0 bases from V and 3 bases from J, leaving 9 bases between. Germline assignment: CDR1 LNHNV and CDR2 YYDKDF (reference sequence). The CDR3 is made up of 15 amino acids. Alongside a J-beta primer mix, a sample-barcoded 5' primer served in a second PCR lasting about 6 to 12 cycles. One entry per CDR3 protein, called by TCRdb with MiXCR from the 5' RACE reads. The table lists fewer than 2,000,000 distinct CDR3 sequences, approximately 39% of them singletons. This specimen comes from a study of blood T cells in healthy people across ages. Study findings and constraints: Those diversity estimates obtained from one million T cells were thought to be underestimates.

The TCR sequence derives from a human donor in good health. V is TRBV15 and J is TRBJ2-1; D unclear. Sequencing was performed on blood. The chain's CDR3 is CATSRDRASYNEQFF. The CDR3 DNA sequence: TGTGCCACCAGCAGAGATCGGGCCAGCTACAATGAGCAGTTCTTC.